This record concerns one TCR beta chain sequence. The data originate from a study of T cell responses to AZD1222 COVID-19 vaccine. The data were produced by immunoSEQ multiplex PCR, yet TCRdb's version contains in-frame clones alone and is incomplete. The table has some 36,000 clones, about 88% seen once. The TCR comes from an adult in good health. Here the sequenced sample was peripheral blood, taken on day 0 of AZD1222 vaccination.

CDR3 nucleotides: TGTGCCAGTAGTATGGTGGTTGCCACAGATACGCAGTATTTT. Amino acid sequence: CASSMVVATDTQYF. J is TRBJ2-3 and V is TRBV19, with D uncertain. The CDR3 has 14 amino acids. In germline, CDR1 is LNHDA, CDR2 SQIVND (reference sequence). The V end lost 3 bases, the J end lost 2 bases, and 9 bases lay between the germline ends.